The 9 T cell receptor beta chains listed next were all sequenced from one sample in a study of cytomegalovirus exposure and HLA in healthy donors. The PCR contained 60 Vbeta and 13 Jbeta primers. TCRdb's table, derived via immunoSEQ multiplex PCR, lists solely in-frame clones and lacks some. The sample includes about 140,000 clones, 61% of them seen just once. Sequences were obtained from PBMCs. Receptors were obtained from a male donor in good health and CMV-seronegative.

This clone was observed a few times. The rearrangement uses TRBV30 and TRBJ1-2; TRBD1 might be the D (6 bases). Germline-derived CDR1 and CDR2 are GTSNPN and SVGIG (reference sequence). Trimming stripped 2 bases from V and 8 bases from J, with 15 bases between. CDR3 length: 13 amino acids. The CDR3 sequence: CAWSSGRGGGYTF. CDR3 bases: TGTGCCTGGAGTTCGGGCAGGGGAGGGGGCTACACCTTC.

The V and J genes are TRBV28 and TRBJ2-6; perhaps TRBD2 as D (5 bases). Trimming removed 7 bases from V and 2 bases from J, with 15 bases in between. The germline V gene encodes CDR1 MDHEN and CDR2 SYDVKM. The CDR3 contains 16 residues. The CDR3 is CASTHSGIAGANVLTF. The DNA of the CDR3 is TGTGCCAGCACCCACTCCGGGATCGCTGGGGCCAACGTCCTGACTTTC.

The chain combines TRBV6-4 with TRBJ2-1, with 7 bases aligning to TRBD1. Germline lookup yields CDR1 MRHNA and CDR2 SNTAGT. Germline trimming cut 7 bases from V and 4 bases from J; bases unmatched to any gene: 7. The CDR3 is 14 amino acids. The CDR3 DNA is TGTGCCAGCACCCTTGGGACAGCATACAATGAGCAGTTCTTC. Its translation is CASTLGTAYNEQFF.

There are a few counts of this clone. CDR3 nucleotides: TGTGCCAGCAGCTTAGTTCGACTAGCGGGGGCTAACACCGGGGAGCTGTTTTTT. It encodes CASSLVRLAGANTGELFF. The chain joins TRBV7-9 to TRBJ2-2, with TRBD2 identical over 12 bases. J was trimmed by 2 bases and V by 1 base; bases with no gene match: 5. This CDR3 is built from 18 residues. Germline assignment: CDR1 SEHNR and CDR2 FQNEAQ (reference sequence).

The rearrangement uses TRBV5-4 and TRBJ2-3; tentative D call: TRBD1 (6 bases). The CDR3 has 12 amino acids. Germline V gene sequence: CDR1 SGHNT, CDR2 YYREEE (reference sequence). V was pared by 10 bases and J by 2 bases, with 11 bases between. The CDR3, as DNA: TGTGCCCTAAGGACAGACACAGATACGCAGTATTTT. This codes for CALRTDTDTQYF.

The chain links TRBV6-6 to TRBJ2-3, with 11 bases matching TRBD1. The CDR3 spans 16 residues. Losses at the gene ends were 4 bases for V and 3 bases for J; bases not matched to a gene: 6. CDR1 is MNHNY and CDR2 is SVGAGI in the germline V gene (reference sequence). The CDR3 DNA reads as TGTGCCAGCAGTTCATCCGGGACAGGGGGGACAGATACGCAGTATTTT. Protein: CASSSSGTGGTDTQYF.

The V call is TRBV7-2, the J call TRBJ2-7; TRBD2 agrees at 15 bases. Germline CDR1 reads SGHTA; CDR2 reads FQGNSA. After removal of 1 base from V and 3 bases from J, the junction contained 7 bases not matched to a gene. This CDR3 is 18 amino acids long. CDR3 in amino acids: CASSLVSGLAGGNYEQYF. CDR3 sequence (DNA): TGTGCCAGCAGCTTAGTCTCCGGACTAGCGGGGGGGAACTACGAGCAGTACTTC.

This clone has just a few counts. The rearrangement links TRBV30 to TRBJ1-3; D might be TRBD1 (6 bases). The CDR3 has 14 amino acids. V lost 5 bases to trimming and J lost 3 bases, with 14 bases between them. Germline CDR1 reads GTSNPN; CDR2 reads SVGIG (reference sequence). The CDR3 nucleotides are TGTGCCTGGCGCTTCCAGGGGTTTGGAAACACCATATATTTT. Translating it yields CAWRFQGFGNTIYF.

The rearrangement links TRBV2 to TRBJ2-1, with a possible D match to TRBD1 (6 bases). The CDR3 runs to 13 residues. Germline CDR1 and CDR2: SNHLY and FYNNEI. The V end was cut by 4 bases, the J end by 9 bases, with 13 bases between. The CDR3 DNA is TGTGCCAGCAGTGGGGGGCCCCCCGGTGAGCAGTTCTTC. The encoded protein is CASSGGPPGEQFF.